Listed here is a single T cell receptor beta chain. The antigen is not known. At one of its ends the junction is not consistent with the germline gene, which may arise from a read error. The data were obtained in a study of a mutant IDH1 vaccine in newly diagnosed glioma. Looking at the study overall: Patients were started on vaccination 4-6 weeks after radiotherapy alone, or with temozolomide cycles. Prior therapy was radiotherapy, temozolomide, or both; most received both.

Time point here: week 23, last vaccination. Doses consisted of 300 ug of mutant IDH1 20-mer peptide each, paired with topical imiquimod. Sequencing was performed with immunoSEQ multiplex PCR; in TCRdb, only in-frame clones are kept and a portion is missing. Among around 60,000 clones, approximately 81% were seen once, and the ten largest hold over 4%. Germline V CDR1 and CDR2: MNHEY, SVGAGI. This CDR3 region has 11 residues. The sample was PBMCs, taken from a glioma patient whose treatment included an IDH1 peptide vaccine. The V and J genes are TRBV6-5 and TRBJ1-2; no firm D call. The receptor was derived from a man under 40 with glioma. CDR3 sequence (DNA): TGTGCCAGCAGCATCCTGTGGGTGCCCATCTTC. Amino acids: CASSILWVPIF.